This TCR beta chain appears in the sequencing data of a study of cytomegalovirus exposure and HLA in healthy donors. General observations from the study: What a later analysis reportedly showed was that an Asian-associated ancestry cluster had fewer N-insertions than the 666-donor mean.

Of note for this clone: Its antigen remains unidentified.

The PCR ran on 60 Vbeta and 13 Jbeta primers. Produced via immunoSEQ multiplex PCR; TCRdb's table is partial and in-frame only. The listing contains 93,000 or so clones. The CDR3 spans 15 residues. Germline CDR1 is SGDLS and CDR2 is YYNGEE. With 0 bases removed from V and 4 bases from J, the gap between germline ends came to 11 bases. The clonotype was recovered from a man aged 35 to 55 in good health and CMV-seronegative. The sequencing input was PBMCs. The rearrangement uses TRBV9 and TRBJ2-1; D possibly corresponds to TRBD2 (5 bases). CDR3 loop: CASSVEWELYNEQFF. The CDR3 nucleotides are TGTGCCAGCAGCGTAGAATGGGAGCTATACAATGAGCAGTTCTTC.